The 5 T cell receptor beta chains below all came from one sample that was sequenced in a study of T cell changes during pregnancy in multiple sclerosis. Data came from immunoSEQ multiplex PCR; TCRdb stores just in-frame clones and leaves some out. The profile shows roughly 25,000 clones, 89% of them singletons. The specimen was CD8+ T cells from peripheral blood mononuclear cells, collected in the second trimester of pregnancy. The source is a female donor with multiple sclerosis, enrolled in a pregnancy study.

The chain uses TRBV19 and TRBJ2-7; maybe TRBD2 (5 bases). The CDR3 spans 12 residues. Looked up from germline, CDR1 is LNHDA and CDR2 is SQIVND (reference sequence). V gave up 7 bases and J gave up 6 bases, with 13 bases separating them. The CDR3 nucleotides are TGTGCCAGTATGGAGGAAAACCTCGAGCAGTACTTC. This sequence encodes CASMEENLEQYF.

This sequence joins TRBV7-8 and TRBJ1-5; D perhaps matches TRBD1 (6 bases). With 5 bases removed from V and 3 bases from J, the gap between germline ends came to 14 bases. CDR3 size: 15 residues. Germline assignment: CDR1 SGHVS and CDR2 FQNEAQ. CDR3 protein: CASSDTGTLNQPQHF. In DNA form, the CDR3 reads TGTGCCAGCAGCGACACCGGGACACTCAATCAGCCCCAGCATTTT.

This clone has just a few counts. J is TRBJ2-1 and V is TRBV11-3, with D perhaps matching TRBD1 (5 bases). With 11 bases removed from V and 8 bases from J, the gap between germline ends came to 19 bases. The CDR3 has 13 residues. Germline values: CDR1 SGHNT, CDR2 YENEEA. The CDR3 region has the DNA TGTGCCTCAAAAGGTCAGGGTCTGGATGAGCAGTTCTTC. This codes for CASKGQGLDEQFF.

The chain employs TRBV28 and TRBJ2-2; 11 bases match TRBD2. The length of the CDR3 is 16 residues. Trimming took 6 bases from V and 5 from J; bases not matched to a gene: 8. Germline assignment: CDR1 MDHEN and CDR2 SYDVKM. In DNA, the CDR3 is TGTGCCAGCAGCAGACTAGCGGGATCGCGGACCGGGGAGCTGTTTTTT. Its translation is CASSRLAGSRTGELFF.

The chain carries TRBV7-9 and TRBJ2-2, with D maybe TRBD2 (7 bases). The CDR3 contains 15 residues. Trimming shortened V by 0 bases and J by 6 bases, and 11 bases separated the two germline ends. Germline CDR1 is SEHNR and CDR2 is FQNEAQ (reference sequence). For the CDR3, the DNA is TGTGCCAGCAGCTTAGCGCAGGGGAGGGCCGGGGAGCTGTTTTTT. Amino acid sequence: CASSLAQGRAGELFF.